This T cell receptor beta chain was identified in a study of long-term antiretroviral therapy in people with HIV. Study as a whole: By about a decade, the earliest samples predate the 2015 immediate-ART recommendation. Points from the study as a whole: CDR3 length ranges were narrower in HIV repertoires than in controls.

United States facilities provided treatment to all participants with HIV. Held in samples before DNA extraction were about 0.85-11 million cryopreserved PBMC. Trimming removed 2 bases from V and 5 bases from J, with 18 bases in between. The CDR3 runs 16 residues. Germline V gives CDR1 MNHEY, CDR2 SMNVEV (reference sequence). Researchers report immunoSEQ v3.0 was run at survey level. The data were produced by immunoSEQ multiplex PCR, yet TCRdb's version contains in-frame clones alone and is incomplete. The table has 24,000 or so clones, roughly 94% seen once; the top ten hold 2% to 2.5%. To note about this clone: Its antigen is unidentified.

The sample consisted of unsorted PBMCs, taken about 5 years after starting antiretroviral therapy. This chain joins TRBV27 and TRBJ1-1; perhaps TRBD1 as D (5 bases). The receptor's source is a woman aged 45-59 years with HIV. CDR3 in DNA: TGTGCCAGCAGTTTAGCCCCCCAGGGATCGAGAACTGAAGCTTTCTTT. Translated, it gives CASSLAPQGSRTEAFF.